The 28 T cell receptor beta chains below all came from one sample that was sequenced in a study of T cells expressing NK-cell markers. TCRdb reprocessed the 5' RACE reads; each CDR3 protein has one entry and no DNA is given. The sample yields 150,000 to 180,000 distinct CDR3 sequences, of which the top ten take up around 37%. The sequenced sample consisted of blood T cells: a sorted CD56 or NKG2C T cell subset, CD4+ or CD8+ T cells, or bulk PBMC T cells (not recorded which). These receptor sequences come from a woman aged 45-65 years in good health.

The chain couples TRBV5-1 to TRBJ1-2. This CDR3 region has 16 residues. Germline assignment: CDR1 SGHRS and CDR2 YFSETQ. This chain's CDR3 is CASSLGGSRGGSGYTF. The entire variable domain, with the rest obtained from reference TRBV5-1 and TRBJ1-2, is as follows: KAGVTQTPRYLIKTRGQQVTLSCSPISGHRSVSWYQQTPGQGLQFLFEYFSETQRNKGNFPGRFSGRQFSNSRSEMNVSTLELGDSALYLCASSLGGSRGGSGYTFGSGTRLTVV.

CDR3 loop: CAWSVLDNTEAFF. The chain employs TRBV30 and TRBJ1-1. Germline V gene lookup returns CDR1 GTSNPN and CDR2 SVGIG (reference sequence). The CDR3 loop spans 13 amino acids. The whole variable domain, filled in from reference TRBV30 and TRBJ1-1, reads SQTIHQWPATLVQPVGSPLSLECTVEGTSNPNLYWYRQAAGRGLQLLFYSVGIGQISSEVPQNLSASRPQDRQFILSSKKLLLSDSGFYLCAWSVLDNTEAFFGQGTRLTVV.

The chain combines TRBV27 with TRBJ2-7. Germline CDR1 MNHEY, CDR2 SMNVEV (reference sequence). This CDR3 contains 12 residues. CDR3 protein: CASSLRQGEQYF.

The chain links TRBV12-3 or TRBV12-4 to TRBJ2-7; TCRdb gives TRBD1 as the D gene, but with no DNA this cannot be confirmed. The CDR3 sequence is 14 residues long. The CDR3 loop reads CASSLGGQAYEQYF.

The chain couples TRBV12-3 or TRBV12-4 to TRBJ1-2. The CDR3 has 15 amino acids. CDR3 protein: CASSPPTGYNYGYTF.

CDR3 protein: CASTFGGPEQFF. V is TRBV25-1 and J is TRBJ2-1; there is no DNA to check the TCRdb D call of TRBD2. The CDR3 runs to 12 residues. The germline gives CDR1 MGHDK, CDR2 SYGVNS.

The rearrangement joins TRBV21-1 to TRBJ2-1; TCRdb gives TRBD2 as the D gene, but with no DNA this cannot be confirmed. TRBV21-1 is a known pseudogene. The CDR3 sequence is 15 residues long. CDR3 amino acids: CASSKNGRGFNEQFF.

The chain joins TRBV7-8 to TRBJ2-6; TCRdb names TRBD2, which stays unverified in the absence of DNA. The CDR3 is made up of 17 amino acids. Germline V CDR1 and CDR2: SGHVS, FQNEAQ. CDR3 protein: CASSPRPSSSGANVLTF.

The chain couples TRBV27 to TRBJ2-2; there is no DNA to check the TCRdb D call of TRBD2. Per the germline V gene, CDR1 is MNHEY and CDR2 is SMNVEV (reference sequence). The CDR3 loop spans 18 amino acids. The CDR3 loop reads CASSLVLGGGVDTGELFF.

CDR3: CASSDLAGNTGELFF. The chain is built from TRBV25-1 and TRBJ2-2; TCRdb's assignment of TRBD2 cannot be checked, as there is no DNA. CDR1 is MGHDK, CDR2 SYGVNS, per germline. The CDR3 spans 15 residues.

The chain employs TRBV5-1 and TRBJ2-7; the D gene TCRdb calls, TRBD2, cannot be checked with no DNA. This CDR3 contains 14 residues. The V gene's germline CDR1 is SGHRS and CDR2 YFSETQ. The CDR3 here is CASSLGGMEAEQYF.

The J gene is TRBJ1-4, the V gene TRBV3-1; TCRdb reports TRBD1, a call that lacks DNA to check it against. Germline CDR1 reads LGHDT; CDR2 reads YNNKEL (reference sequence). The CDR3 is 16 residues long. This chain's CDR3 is CASSQDDRSTNEKLFF. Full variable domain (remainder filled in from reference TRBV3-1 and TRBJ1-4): DTAVSQTPKYLVTQMGNDKSIKCEQNLGHDTMYWYKQDSKKFLKIMFSYNNKELIINETVPNRFSPKSPDKAHLNLHINSLELGDSAVYFCASSQDDRSTNEKLFFGSGTQLSVL.

This CDR3 is CASSELLGQVYHEQFF. The chain is built from TRBV6-1 and TRBJ2-1; TCRdb calls TRBD1, which cannot be checked without DNA. The CDR3 totals 16 residues. Per germline, CDR1 MNHNS and CDR2 SASEGT.

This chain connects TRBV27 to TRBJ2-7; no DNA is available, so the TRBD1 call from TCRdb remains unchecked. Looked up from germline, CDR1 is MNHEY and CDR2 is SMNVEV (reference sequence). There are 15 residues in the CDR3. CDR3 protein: CASSSEQGAVNEQYF.

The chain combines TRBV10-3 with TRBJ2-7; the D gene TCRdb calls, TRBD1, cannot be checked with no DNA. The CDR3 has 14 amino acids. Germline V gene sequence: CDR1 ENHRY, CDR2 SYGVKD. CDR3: CAISAPGQGYEQYF.

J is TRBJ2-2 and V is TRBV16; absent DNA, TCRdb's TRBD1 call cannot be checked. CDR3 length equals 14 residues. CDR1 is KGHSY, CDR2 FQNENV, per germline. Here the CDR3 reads CASSQSLGAGELFF.

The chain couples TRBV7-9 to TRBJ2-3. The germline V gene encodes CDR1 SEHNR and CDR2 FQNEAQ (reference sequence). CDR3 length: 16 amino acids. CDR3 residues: CASSTRTSTGLTTQYF.

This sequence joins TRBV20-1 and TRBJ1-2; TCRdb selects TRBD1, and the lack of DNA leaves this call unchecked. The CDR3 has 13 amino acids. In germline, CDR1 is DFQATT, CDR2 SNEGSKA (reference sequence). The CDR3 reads CSAIHRDRYGYTF.

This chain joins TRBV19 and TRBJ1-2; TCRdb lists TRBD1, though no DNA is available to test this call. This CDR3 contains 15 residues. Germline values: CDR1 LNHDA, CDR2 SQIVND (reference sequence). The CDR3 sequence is CASEGLLNRGRGYTF. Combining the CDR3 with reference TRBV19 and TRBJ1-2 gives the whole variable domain DGGITQSPKYLFRKEGQNVTLSCEQNLNHDAMYWYRQDPGQGLRLIYYSQIVNDFQKGDIAEGYSVSREKKESFPLTVTSAQKNPTAFYLCASEGLLNRGRGYTFGSGTRLTVV.

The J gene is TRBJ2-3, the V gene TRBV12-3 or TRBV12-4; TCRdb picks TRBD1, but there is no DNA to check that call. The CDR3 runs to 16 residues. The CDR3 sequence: CASGWTGGDQPDTQYF.

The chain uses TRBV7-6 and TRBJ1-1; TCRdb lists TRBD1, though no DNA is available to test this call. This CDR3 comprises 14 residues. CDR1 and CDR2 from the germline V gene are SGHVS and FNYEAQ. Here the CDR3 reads CASSRQGGNTEAFF.

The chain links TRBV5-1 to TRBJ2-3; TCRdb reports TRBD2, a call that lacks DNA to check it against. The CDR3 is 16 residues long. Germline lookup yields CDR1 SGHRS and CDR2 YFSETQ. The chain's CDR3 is CASSPPTSQYTDTQYF. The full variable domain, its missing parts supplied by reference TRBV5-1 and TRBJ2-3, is KAGVTQTPRYLIKTRGQQVTLSCSPISGHRSVSWYQQTPGQGLQFLFEYFSETQRNKGNFPGRFSGRQFSNSRSEMNVSTLELGDSALYLCASSPPTSQYTDTQYFGPGTRLTVL.

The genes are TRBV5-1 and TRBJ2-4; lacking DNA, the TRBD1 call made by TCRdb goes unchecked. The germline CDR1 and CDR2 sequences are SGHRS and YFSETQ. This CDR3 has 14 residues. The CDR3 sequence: CASSSPSGGNIQYF.

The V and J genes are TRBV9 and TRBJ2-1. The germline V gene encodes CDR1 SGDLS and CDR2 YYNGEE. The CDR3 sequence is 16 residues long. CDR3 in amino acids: CASSAQPNERRNEQFF.

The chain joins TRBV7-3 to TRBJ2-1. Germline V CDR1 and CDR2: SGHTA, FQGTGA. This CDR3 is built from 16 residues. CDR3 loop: CASSVIAESSYNEQFF.

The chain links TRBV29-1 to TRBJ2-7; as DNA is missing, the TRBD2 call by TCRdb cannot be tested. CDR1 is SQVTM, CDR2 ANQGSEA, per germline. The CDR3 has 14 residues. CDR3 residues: CSVAGRETHREQYF.

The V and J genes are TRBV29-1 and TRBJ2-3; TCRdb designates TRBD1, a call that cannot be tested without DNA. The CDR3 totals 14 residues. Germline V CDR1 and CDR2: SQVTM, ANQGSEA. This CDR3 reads CSVEDRQGTDTQYF.

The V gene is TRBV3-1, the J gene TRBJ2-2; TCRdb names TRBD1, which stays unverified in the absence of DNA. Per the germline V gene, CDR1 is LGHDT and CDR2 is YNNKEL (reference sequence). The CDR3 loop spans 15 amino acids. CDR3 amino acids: CASSQVGAGTGELFF.